This is a list of T cell receptor beta chains from one sample in a study of CD4 T cells in relation to SARS-CoV-2 and coronaviruses. Here immunoSEQ multiplex PCR was the method, and the copy in TCRdb shows in-frame clones only, minus some. The table records about 36,000 clones, under 85% of them present only once. These TCRs' antigens remain unknown. The sample was memory CD4+ T cells from PBMCs, cultured in vitro. The receptors were sampled from an adult with COVID-19. Both conserved end residues are part of each CDR3. A D gene is named only where the DNA matches it firmly. Only some rows state a clone size, as once, few, many or a class for expanded clones.

CDR3 protein | CDR3 DNA | CDR3 length | V gene | D gene | J gene | clone size
CASSQEPIGGPYF | TGTGCCAGCAGCCAAGAACCGATTGGGGGACCGTACTTC | 13 | TRBV3-1/TRBV3-2 | . | TRBJ2-5 | .
CASSLAGPTDTQYF | TGCGCCAGCTCCCTAGCGGGACCCACAGATACGCAGTATTTT | 14 | TRBV5-1 | TRBD2 | TRBJ2-3 | .
CASSFDASGANVLTF | TGTGCCAGCAGCTTTGATGCGTCCGGGGCCAACGTCCTGACTTTC | 15 | TRBV7-2 | . | TRBJ2-6 | .
CASSPSGPYSNQPQHF | TGTGCCAGCTCACCATCCGGACCGTATAGCAATCAGCCCCAGCATTTT | 16 | TRBV18 | . | TRBJ1-5 | .
CASSYVDMNTEAFF | TGCGCCAGCAGCTACGTAGATATGAACACTGAAGCTTTCTTT | 14 | TRBV5-1 | . | TRBJ1-1 | .
CAITGPGFGELFF | TGTGCCATAACGGGCCCCGGGTTTGGGGAGCTGTTTTTT | 13 | TRBV10-3 | . | TRBJ2-2 | few
CASSSPWSREDSQYF | TGTGCCAGCAGCAGCCCATGGTCGCGGGAGGATAGTCAGTACTTC | 15 | TRBV7-9 | TRBD2 | TRBJ2-5 | .
CAWSVSGGSNQPQHF | TGTGCCTGGAGTGTATCGGGGGGAAGCAATCAGCCCCAGCATTTT | 15 | TRBV30 | . | TRBJ1-5 | .
CASDSGTVKNIQYF | TGTGCCAGTGACTCCGGGACTGTCAAAAACATTCAGTACTTC | 14 | TRBV19 | . | TRBJ2-4 | .
CASSLGLAGASSYEQYF | TGCGCCAGCAGCTTGGGACTAGCGGGAGCCAGCTCCTACGAGCAGTACTTC | 17 | TRBV5-1 | TRBD2 | TRBJ2-7 | .
CASSYSPGAGDYEQYF | TGTGCCAGCAGTTACTCGCCGGGAGCGGGGGACTACGAGCAGTACTTC | 16 | TRBV6-2/TRBV6-3 | TRBD2 | TRBJ2-7 | .
CASGDRGADTQYF | TGTGCCAGCGGCGACAGGGGTGCAGATACGCAGTATTTT | 13 | TRBV6-5 | TRBD1 | TRBJ2-3 | .
CASSQSPGHNEQFF | TGTGCCAGCAGCCAATCCCCGGGGCACAATGAGCAGTTCTTC | 14 | TRBV3-1/TRBV3-2 | . | TRBJ2-1 | few
CASSRGQGSYNEQFF | TGTGCCAGCAGTAGGGGACAGGGCTCCTACAATGAGCAGTTCTTC | 15 | TRBV2 | TRBD1 | TRBJ2-1 | few
CASSSGLADYTDTQYF | TGTGCCAGCAGCTCGGGACTAGCGGATTACACAGATACGCAGTATTTT | 16 | TRBV7-8 | TRBD2 | TRBJ2-3 | .
CASSLQTGSTATGELFF | TGTGCCAGCAGCCTCCAGACAGGGTCCACCGCCACCGGGGAGCTGTTTTTT | 17 | TRBV3-1/TRBV3-2 | TRBD1 | TRBJ2-2 | .
CSATRRYTF | TGCAGCGCTACCAGGCGCTACACCTTC | 9 | TRBV29-1 | . | TRBJ1-2 | few
CASSFYSQGTEAFF | TGTGCCAGCAGTTTCTACAGTCAGGGAACCGAAGCTTTCTTT | 14 | TRBV28 | . | TRBJ1-1 | .
CASSFEIASGELFF | TGTGCCAGCAGCTTTGAAATAGCATCCGGGGAGCTGTTTTTT | 14 | TRBV11-1 | . | TRBJ2-2 | .
CASSLSQGAFGYTF | TGTGCCAGCAGCTTGAGCCAGGGGGCTTTTGGCTACACCTTC | 14 | TRBV5-4 | TRBD1 | TRBJ1-2 | .
CASSLRPAAYNEQFF | TGTGCCAGCAGCCTACGACCCGCAGCCTACAATGAGCAGTTCTTC | 15 | TRBV7-3 | . | TRBJ2-1 | .
CASSLGGSGETGELFF | TGTGCCAGCAGCTTAGGGGGTTCGGGGGAGACCGGGGAGCTGTTTTTT | 16 | TRBV7-9 | . | TRBJ2-2 | .
CATTQGLKTQYF | TGTGCCACCACTCAGGGCCTAAAGACCCAGTACTTC | 12 | TRBV28 | . | TRBJ2-5 | .
CASSETTGGSGELFF | TGTGCCAGCAGCGAGACTACAGGGGGCTCCGGGGAGCTGTTTTTT | 15 | TRBV6-5 | TRBD1 | TRBJ2-2 | .
CASSTGTAQGYTF | TGCGCCAGCAGCACAGGGACGGCCCAAGGCTACACCTTC | 13 | TRBV5-1 | . | TRBJ1-2 | .
CASSLSFKDTDTQYF | TGCGCCAGCAGCTTGTCTTTTAAGGACACAGATACGCAGTATTTT | 15 | TRBV5-1 | . | TRBJ2-3 | .
CASSINLIRGQKGQHF | TGTGCCAGCAGTATAAACCTGATCCGGGGACAGAAAGGCCAGCATTTT | 16 | TRBV28 | TRBD1 | TRBJ1-5 | .
CASSPGASGLYNEQFF | TGTGCCAGCTCACCAGGGGCTAGCGGGCTTTACAATGAGCAGTTCTTC | 16 | TRBV18 | TRBD2 | TRBJ2-1 | .
CASSPPDSDTQYF | TGTGCCAGCAGTCCCCCGGACTCAGATACGCAGTATTTT | 13 | TRBV12-3/TRBV12-4 | . | TRBJ2-3 | .
CASSFRPVVSVRIHEQYF | TGTGCCAGCAGTTTTCGCCCGGTGGTCTCCGTACGTATTCACGAGCAGTACTTC | 18 | TRBV28 | . | TRBJ2-7 | .
CASRRGGGSGEQFF | TGTGCCAGCAGGCGCGGAGGTGGGTCGGGTGAGCAGTTCTTC | 14 | TRBV7-9 | . | TRBJ2-1 | .
CASRQGPGYEQYF | TGTGCCAGCAGGCAGGGGCCCGGCTACGAGCAGTACTTC | 13 | TRBV6-6 | . | TRBJ2-7 | .
CASTGSTDTQYF | TGTGCCAGCACCGGTAGCACAGATACGCAGTATTTT | 12 | TRBV6-5 | . | TRBJ2-3 | .
CASSLDETNIQYF | TGTGCCAGCAGCTTAGATGAAACCAACATTCAGTACTTC | 13 | TRBV11-3 | . | TRBJ2-4 | .
CASSLAGGRETQYF | TGCGCCAGCAGCTTAGCGGGAGGGCGAGAGACCCAGTACTTC | 14 | TRBV5-1 | TRBD2 | TRBJ2-5 | few
CASSEWDEQFF | TGTGCCAGCAGTGAATGGGATGAGCAGTTCTTC | 11 | TRBV2 | . | TRBJ2-1 | few
CAWARDSGANVLTF | TGTGCCTGGGCCAGGGACAGTGGGGCCAACGTCCTGACTTTC | 14 | TRBV30 | TRBD1 | TRBJ2-6 | .
CASSRRTGIMGGELFF | TGTGCCAGCAGCCGAAGGACAGGGATAATGGGCGGGGAGCTGTTTTTT | 16 | TRBV7-9 | TRBD1 | TRBJ2-2 | few